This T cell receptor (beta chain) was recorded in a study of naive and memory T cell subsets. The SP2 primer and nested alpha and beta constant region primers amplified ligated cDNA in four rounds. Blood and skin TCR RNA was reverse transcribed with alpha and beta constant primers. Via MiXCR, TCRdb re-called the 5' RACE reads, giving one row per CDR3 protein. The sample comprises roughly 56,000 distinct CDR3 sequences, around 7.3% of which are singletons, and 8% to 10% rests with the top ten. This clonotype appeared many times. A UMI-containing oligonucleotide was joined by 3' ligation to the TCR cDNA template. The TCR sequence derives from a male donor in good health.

CDR3 DNA sequence: TGTGCCTGGAGTGGACAGGGGGCGATTAATGAAAAACTGTTTTTT. Its translation is CAWSGQGAINEKLFF. J is TRBJ1-4 and V is TRBV30, with 10 bases that match TRBD1. Germline V gene data show CDR1 as GTSNPN and CDR2 as SVGIG (reference sequence). The CDR3 totals 15 residues. V lost 1 base and J lost 4; bases outside the gene matches: 3.